The rows below give T cell receptor beta chains drawn from one sample of a study of identical twins. TCRdb ran MiXCR on the 5' RACE reads and lists one entry per CDR3 protein. The sample yields about 240,000 distinct CDR3 sequences, about 13% seen once. The same specimen was also included in a second study, on yellow fever vaccine responses in identical twins.

The source material was memory (CD45RO+) T cells sorted from blood. These TCRs come from a woman aged 18-29 years in good health. Each CDR3 is given with its conserved first and last residue. The order of the fields is V gene, clone size, J gene, CDR3 protein. Clone sizes are given selectively: once, few, many, or a class where the clone is expanded.

V: TRBV6-5; size: NA; J: TRBJ1-2; CDR3: CATLGGAGYTF
V: TRBV7-8; size: many; J: TRBJ2-1; CDR3: CASSGTSGHNEQFF
V: TRBV29-1; size: few; J: TRBJ2-2; CDR3: CSVQRQGGGELFF
V: TRBV6-4; size: NA; J: TRBJ2-1; CDR3: CASSGGLAGSYNEQFF
V: TRBV18; size: NA; J: TRBJ2-7; CDR3: CASSPTSGTYEQYF
V: TRBV6-4; size: few; J: TRBJ2-2; CDR3: CASSETSGENTGELFF
V: TRBV20-1; size: NA; J: TRBJ1-1; CDR3: CSARDPQNTEAFF
V: TRBV19; size: NA; J: TRBJ2-5; CDR3: CASKRLAGGETETQYF
V: TRBV4-2; size: many; J: TRBJ2-2; CDR3: CASRPLAGEDTGELFF
V: TRBV4-3; size: many; J: TRBJ2-7; CDR3: CASSQVLAGGSYEQYF
V: TRBV9; size: NA; J: TRBJ2-3; CDR3: CASSRRAGPTDTQYF
V: TRBV5-6; size: few; J: TRBJ1-4; CDR3: CASSPTGQSNEKLFF
V: TRBV29-1; size: few; J: TRBJ1-1; CDR3: CSVEVLGGQLNTEAFF
V: TRBV20-1; size: few; J: TRBJ2-4; CDR3: CSAEPDRGRNIQYF
V: TRBV20-1; size: few; J: TRBJ2-7; CDR3: CSARPAGGLGAPSEQYF
V: TRBV3-1; size: NA; J: TRBJ1-3; CDR3: CASRRQLDSGNTIYF
V: TRBV6-5; size: few; J: TRBJ2-3; CDR3: CASSYSGPRENTQYF
V: TRBV7-9; size: NA; J: TRBJ1-1; CDR3: CASSSSGVTEAFF
V: TRBV4-3; size: many; J: TRBJ2-1; CDR3: CASSQGGTGTKLRDNEQFF
V: TRBV27; size: NA; J: TRBJ2-7; CDR3: CASRSREAYEQYF
V: TRBV6-5; size: NA; J: TRBJ2-2; CDR3: CASSYSQATGELFF
V: TRBV19; size: NA; J: TRBJ2-1; CDR3: CASSIRALDGDEQFF
V: TRBV2; size: NA; J: TRBJ2-5; CDR3: CASSRSRGSQETQYF
V: TRBV5-6; size: many; J: TRBJ2-5; CDR3: CASSFGGQETQYF
V: TRBV4-3; size: NA; J: TRBJ2-5; CDR3: CASSQDRLAGETQYF
V: TRBV29-1; size: few; J: TRBJ1-2; CDR3: CSVETIHRLHGYTF
V: TRBV5-1; size: many; J: TRBJ2-3; CDR3: CASSLESFITDTQYF
V: TRBV6-1; size: many; J: TRBJ2-7; CDR3: CASLADLYSYEQYF
V: TRBV7-3; size: NA; J: TRBJ2-7; CDR3: CASSLSGVSYEQYF